The 18 T cell receptor beta chains presented below share a single source sample, sequenced in a study of OX40 agonist ivuxolimab in advanced cancers. Repertoires were generated with immunoSEQ multiplex PCR, while TCRdb's copy carries only in-frame clones and drops some. Of fewer than 90,000 clones listed, over 75% are singletons. This specimen was CD4+ or CD8+ T cells sorted from blood, taken in a trial of the OX40 agonist ivuxolimab. Source of these receptors: an adult with an advanced solid tumor such as melanoma, head and neck, liver or kidney cancer.

The chain combines TRBV7-6 with TRBJ1-3; D remains ambiguous. The germline V gene has CDR1 SGHVS and CDR2 FNYEAQ. The V gene lost 5 bases and the J gene lost 0 bases, with 11 bases spanning the gap. The CDR3 sequence is 15 residues long. In DNA, the CDR3 is TGTGCCAGCAGCGGCGAGTACTTCTCTGGAAACACCATATATTTT. The encoded protein is CASSGEYFSGNTIYF.

The rearrangement uses TRBV7-2 and TRBJ2-7; either TRBD1 or TRBD2 may supply D (5 bases each). With 5 bases removed from V and 3 bases from J, the gap between germline ends came to 17 bases. The CDR3 sequence is 15 residues long. Germline lookup yields CDR1 SGHTA and CDR2 FQGNSA. The DNA for the CDR3 is TGTGCCAGCAGCGGGACCGGGACGGAATTCTACGAGCAGTACTTC. This encodes CASSGTGTEFYEQYF.

This rearrangement joins TRBV5-1 to TRBJ1-2; 7 bases map to TRBD1. Germline CDR1 and CDR2: SGHRS and YFSETQ. This CDR3 is 14 amino acids long. V lost 2 bases, J lost 4 bases, and 5 bases stayed unmatched. Here the CDR3 DNA reads TGCGCCAGCAGCTTAGGGACAGTCCCCTATGGCTACACCTTC. Translating it yields CASSLGTVPYGYTF.

The chain employs TRBV7-9 and TRBJ2-1, with D maybe TRBD2 (5 bases). CDR1 and CDR2 (germline): SEHNR, FQNEAQ (reference sequence). The CDR3 consists of 12 residues. The germline V and J ends were trimmed by 6 bases and 7 bases, with 10 bases remaining between them. CDR3 sequence: CASSLDWNEQFF. DNA for the CDR3: TGTGCCAGCAGTTTGGACTGGAATGAGCAGTTCTTC.

The rearrangement joins TRBV7-6 to TRBJ2-2; no reliable D call. Per the germline V gene, CDR1 is SGHVS and CDR2 is FNYEAQ. The CDR3 has 14 amino acids. V lost 5 bases to trimming and J lost 0 bases, with 7 bases between them. The CDR3 sequence: CASSLTANTGELFF. The CDR3 DNA follows: TGTGCCAGCAGCCTAACAGCGAACACCGGGGAGCTGTTTTTT.

The chain uses TRBV5-4 and TRBJ2-3; a possible D gene is TRBD1 (7 bases). Trimming removed 4 bases at V and 0 bases at J, with 15 bases between. Germline V gene lookup returns CDR1 SGHNT and CDR2 YYREEE (reference sequence). The CDR3 loop spans 16 amino acids. CDR3 amino acids: CASSAGQRTSTDTQYF. CDR3 sequence (DNA): TGTGCCAGCAGCGCGGGACAGAGAACTAGCACAGATACGCAGTATTTT.

This clone was found once. This chain uses TRBV9 with TRBJ2-2; tentatively, D is TRBD2 (5 bases). Germline V CDR1 and CDR2: SGDLS, YYNGEE. V lost 4 bases to trimming and J lost 5 bases, with 12 bases between them. This CDR3 has 14 amino acids. CDR3 nucleotides: TGTGCCAGCAGCATGGCGGGTTCAACCGGGGAGCTGTTTTTT. This gives the protein CASSMAGSTGELFF.

V and J are TRBV4-3 and TRBJ1-5; TRBD1 aligns across 10 bases. The germline V gene encodes CDR1 LGHNA and CDR2 YSLEER. The CDR3 totals 20 residues. Losses at the gene ends were 0 bases for V and 0 bases for J; bases not matched to a gene: 11. The CDR3 reads CASSQEPGQGKRYSNQPQHF. The CDR3 coding sequence is TGCGCCAGCAGCCAAGAGCCGGGACAGGGGAAAAGGTATAGCAATCAGCCCCAGCATTTT.

The CDR3 region has the DNA TGTGCCAGCAGCTTAGTCAGGACTAGCGGGGCCGGGAGATCCGATGAGCAGTTCTTC. It codes for CASSLVRTSGAGRSDEQFF. The J gene is TRBJ2-1, the V gene TRBV7-2, with 12 nucleotides matching TRBD2. The CDR3 runs to 19 residues. Per germline, CDR1 SGHTA and CDR2 FQGNSA. J was trimmed by 8 bases and V by 1 base; bases with no gene match: 15.

The genes are TRBV5-1 and TRBJ2-5, with no clear D. Germline CDR1 and CDR2: SGHRS and YFSETQ. The CDR3 contains 14 residues. V was trimmed by 4 bases and J by 1 base, leaving 11 bases between them. The CDR3 region has the DNA TGCGCCAGCAGCCCTTCTGGCGGCCAAGAGACCCAGTACTTC. Amino acid sequence: CASSPSGGQETQYF.

V is TRBV7-2 and J is TRBJ1-3, with 11 nucleotides matching TRBD1. V lost 5 bases, J lost 0 bases, and 12 bases stayed unmatched. Germline V gives CDR1 SGHTA, CDR2 FQGNSA. The CDR3 extends over 19 amino acids. CDR3 nucleotide sequence: TGTGCCAGCAGCCCTTGGGGGACAGGGGGTGCGAGCTCTGGAAACACCATATATTTT. Translation: CASSPWGTGGASSGNTIYF.

The chain is built from TRBV7-3 and TRBJ2-1, with D perhaps matching TRBD2 (5 bases). CDR1 is SGHTA and CDR2 is FQGTGA in the germline V gene. Trimming removed 5 bases from V and 4 bases from J, with 21 bases in between. This CDR3 is 17 amino acids long. CDR3 region: CASSPIGETRLYNEQFF. CDR3 DNA: TGTGCCAGCAGCCCTATCGGGGAGACAAGACTTTACAATGAGCAGTTCTTC.

The rearrangement uses TRBV6-5 and TRBJ1-2; the match to TRBD1 covers 8 bases. The CDR3 is made up of 15 amino acids. CDR1 MNHEY and CDR2 SVGAGI come from the germline V gene. The junction had 9 bases not matched to a gene; V was cut back by 5 bases and J by 4 bases. The CDR3 loop is CASSRQGRGVYGYTF. The CDR3 DNA sequence: TGTGCCAGCAGTCGACAGGGGAGGGGAGTCTATGGCTACACCTTC.

V is TRBV6-5 and J is TRBJ2-7, with D possibly being TRBD1 or TRBD2 (6 bases each). Looked up from germline, CDR1 is MNHEY and CDR2 is SVGAGI. Trimming pared 7 bases from V and 0 bases from J, leaving 16 bases between. This CDR3 is 15 amino acids long. DNA of the CDR3: TGTGCCAGCACTCCTAGGGGGGACCTCTCCTACGAGCAGTACTTC. It is translated as CASTPRGDLSYEQYF.

This chain joins TRBV7-2 and TRBJ1-2; the match to TRBD1 covers 7 bases. V was pared by 5 bases and J by 2 bases, with 17 bases of the junction left unmatched. The CDR3 totals 18 residues. Germline lookup yields CDR1 SGHTA and CDR2 FQGNSA. The CDR3 region has the DNA TGTGCCAGCAGCCCTAGCCCTCTCGGACAGGACCCGAACTATGGCTACACCTTC. Encoded protein: CASSPSPLGQDPNYGYTF. Variable domain in full (rest from reference TRBV7-2 and TRBJ1-2): GAGVSQSPSNKVTEKGKDVELRCDPISGHTALYWYRQSLGQGLEFLIYFQGNSAPDKSGLPSDRFSAERTGGSVSTLTIQRTQQEDSAVYLCASSPSPLGQDPNYGYTFGSGTRLTVV.

V gene TRBV12-5 combines with J gene TRBJ2-7, with 7 bases that match TRBD2. The CDR3 has 13 residues. V was clipped by 6 bases and J by 9 bases; unmatched bases: 11. Germline V gene data show CDR1 as LGHNT and CDR2 as FRNRAP. CDR3 loop: CASGGTKASWQYF. Here the CDR3 DNA reads TGTGCTAGTGGCGGGACTAAAGCTTCTTGGCAGTACTTC.

V usage is TRBV6-1 and J usage is TRBJ2-1; TRBD2 might be the D (5 bases). The CDR3 runs to 14 residues. V lost 8 bases to trimming and J lost 8 bases, with 19 bases between them. Germline-derived CDR1 and CDR2 are MNHNS and SASEGT. The CDR3, as DNA: TGTGCCAGCCTGTCGAGCTTCGGGAACGATGAGCAGTTCTTC. Protein: CASLSSFGNDEQFF.

The genes are TRBV7-3 and TRBJ2-1; a possible D gene is TRBD2 (6 bases). This CDR3 is built from 16 residues. Trimming took off 4 bases at V and 2 bases at J, with 15 bases between the two ends. CDR1 is SGHTA and CDR2 is FQGTGA in the germline V gene. CDR3 sequence (DNA): TGTGCCAGCAGCTCGGACGGCCGGGGGACCTACAATGAGCAGTTCTTC. Translation: CASSSDGRGTYNEQFF.